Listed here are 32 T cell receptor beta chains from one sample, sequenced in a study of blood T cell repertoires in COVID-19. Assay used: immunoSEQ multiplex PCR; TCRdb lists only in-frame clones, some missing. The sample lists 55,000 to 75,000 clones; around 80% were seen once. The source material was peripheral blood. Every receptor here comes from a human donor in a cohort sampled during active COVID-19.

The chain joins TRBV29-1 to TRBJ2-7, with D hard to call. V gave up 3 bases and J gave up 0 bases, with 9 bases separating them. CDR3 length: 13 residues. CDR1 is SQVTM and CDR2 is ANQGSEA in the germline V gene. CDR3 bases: TGCAGCGTTGAGGGCTCTGGCTCCTACGAGCAGTACTTC. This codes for CSVEGSGSYEQYF.

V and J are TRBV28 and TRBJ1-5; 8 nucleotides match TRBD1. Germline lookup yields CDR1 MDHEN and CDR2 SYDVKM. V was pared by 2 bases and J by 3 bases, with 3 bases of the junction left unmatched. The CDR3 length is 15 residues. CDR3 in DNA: TGTGCCAGCAGTTTACGACAGGGGAACAATCAGCCCCAGCATTTT. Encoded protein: CASSLRQGNNQPQHF.

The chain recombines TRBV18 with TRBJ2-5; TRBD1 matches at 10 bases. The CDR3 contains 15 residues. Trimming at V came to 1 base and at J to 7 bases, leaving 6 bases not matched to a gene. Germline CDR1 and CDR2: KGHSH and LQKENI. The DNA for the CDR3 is TGTGCCAGCTCACCACAACCCGGACAGGGGGGGACCCAGTACTTC. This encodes CASSPQPGQGGTQYF.

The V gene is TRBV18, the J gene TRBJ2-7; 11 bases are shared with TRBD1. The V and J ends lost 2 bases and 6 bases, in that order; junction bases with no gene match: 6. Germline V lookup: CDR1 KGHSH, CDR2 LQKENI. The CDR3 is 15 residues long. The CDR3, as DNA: TGTGCCAGCTCACCAGGGACAGGGGGTTCGGGCGAGCAGTACTTC. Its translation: CASSPGTGGSGEQYF.

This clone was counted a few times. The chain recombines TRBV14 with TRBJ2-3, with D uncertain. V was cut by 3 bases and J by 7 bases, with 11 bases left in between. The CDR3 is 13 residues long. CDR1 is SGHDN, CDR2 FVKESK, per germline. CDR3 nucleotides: TGTGCCAGCAGCCAGGTCCCTACCCATACGCAGTATTTT. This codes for CASSQVPTHTQYF.

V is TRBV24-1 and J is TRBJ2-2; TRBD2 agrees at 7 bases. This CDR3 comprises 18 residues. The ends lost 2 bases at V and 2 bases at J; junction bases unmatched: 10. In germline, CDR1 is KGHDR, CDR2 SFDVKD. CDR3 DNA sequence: TGTGCCACCAGTGATTACGATGGCGGGAGTTCTAACACCGGGGAGCTGTTTTTT. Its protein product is CATSDYDGGSSNTGELFF.

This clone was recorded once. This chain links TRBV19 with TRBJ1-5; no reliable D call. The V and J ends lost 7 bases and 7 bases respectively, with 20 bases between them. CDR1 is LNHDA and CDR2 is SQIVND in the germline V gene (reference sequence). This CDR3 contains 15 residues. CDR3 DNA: TGTGCCAGTACCCAAAGGCAGGCCTTTGGACAGCCCCAGCATTTT. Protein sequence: CASTQRQAFGQPQHF.

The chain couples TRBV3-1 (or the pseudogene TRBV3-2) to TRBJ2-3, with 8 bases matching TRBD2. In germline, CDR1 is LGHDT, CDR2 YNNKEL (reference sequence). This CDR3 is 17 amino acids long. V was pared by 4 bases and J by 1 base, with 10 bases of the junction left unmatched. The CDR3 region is CASSPGRSAGGTDTQYF. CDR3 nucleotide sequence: TGTGCCAGCAGCCCCGGTAGATCAGCGGGAGGCACAGATACGCAGTATTTT.

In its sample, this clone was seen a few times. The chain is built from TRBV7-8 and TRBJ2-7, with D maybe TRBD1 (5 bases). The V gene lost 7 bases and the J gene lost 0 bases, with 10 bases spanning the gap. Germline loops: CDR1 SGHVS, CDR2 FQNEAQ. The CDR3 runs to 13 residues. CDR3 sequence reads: CASTGRGSYEQYF. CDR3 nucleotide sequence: TGTGCCAGCACCGGAAGGGGCTCCTACGAGCAGTACTTC.

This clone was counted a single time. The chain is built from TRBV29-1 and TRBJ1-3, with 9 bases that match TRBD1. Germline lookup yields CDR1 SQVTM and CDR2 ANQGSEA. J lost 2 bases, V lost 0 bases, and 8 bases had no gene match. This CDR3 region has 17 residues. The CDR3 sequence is CSVEDSPGTGPGNTIYF. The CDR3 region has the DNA TGCAGCGTTGAAGATTCCCCTGGGACAGGGCCTGGAAACACCATATATTTT.

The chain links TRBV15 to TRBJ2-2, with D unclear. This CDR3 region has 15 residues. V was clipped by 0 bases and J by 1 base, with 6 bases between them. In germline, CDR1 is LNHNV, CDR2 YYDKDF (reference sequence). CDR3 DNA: TGTGCCACCAGCAGAGATGGCAGGAACACCGGGGAGCTGTTTTTT. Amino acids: CATSRDGRNTGELFF.

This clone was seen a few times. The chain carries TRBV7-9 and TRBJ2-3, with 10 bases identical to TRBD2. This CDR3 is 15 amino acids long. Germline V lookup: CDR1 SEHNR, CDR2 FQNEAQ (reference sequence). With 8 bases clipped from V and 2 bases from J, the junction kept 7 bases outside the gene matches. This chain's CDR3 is CASERGLANTDTQYF. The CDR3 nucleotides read TGTGCCAGCGAACGGGGACTAGCGAACACAGATACGCAGTATTTT. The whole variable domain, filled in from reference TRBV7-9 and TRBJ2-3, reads DTGVSQNPRHKITKRGQNVTFRCDPISEHNRLYWYRQTLGQGPEFLTYFQNEAQLEKSRLLSDRFSAERPKGSFSTLEIQRTEQGDSAMYLCASERGLANTDTQYFGPGTRLTVL.

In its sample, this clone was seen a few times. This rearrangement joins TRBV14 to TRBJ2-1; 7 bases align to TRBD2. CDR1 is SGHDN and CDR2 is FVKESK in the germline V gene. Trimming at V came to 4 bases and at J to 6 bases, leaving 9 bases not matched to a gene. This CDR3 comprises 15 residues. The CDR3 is CASSPPGAGFNEQFF. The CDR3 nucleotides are TGTGCCAGCAGCCCCCCAGGAGCGGGATTCAATGAGCAGTTCTTC.

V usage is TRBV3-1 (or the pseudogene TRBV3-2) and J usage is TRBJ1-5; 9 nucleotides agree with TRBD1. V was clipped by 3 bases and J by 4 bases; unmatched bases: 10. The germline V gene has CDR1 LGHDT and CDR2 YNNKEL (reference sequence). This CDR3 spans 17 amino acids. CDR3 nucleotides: TGTGCCAGCAGCCAGGGGGGACAGGGCTCGGGGAATCAGCCCCAGCATTTT. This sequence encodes CASSQGGQGSGNQPQHF.

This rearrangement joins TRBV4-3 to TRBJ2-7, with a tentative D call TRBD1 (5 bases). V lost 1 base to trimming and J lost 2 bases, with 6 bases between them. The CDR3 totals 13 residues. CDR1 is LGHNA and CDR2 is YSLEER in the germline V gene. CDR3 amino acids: CASSQVGAYEQYF. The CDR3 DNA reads TGCGCCAGCAGCCAAGTAGGGGCCTACGAGCAGTACTTC.

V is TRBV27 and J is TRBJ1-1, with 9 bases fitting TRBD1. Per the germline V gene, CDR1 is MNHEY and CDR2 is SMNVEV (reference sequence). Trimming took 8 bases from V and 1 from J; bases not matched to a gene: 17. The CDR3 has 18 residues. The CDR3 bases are TGTGCCAGCCGAATAAACAGGGGGCGGGTGGGAGAGAACACTGAAGCTTTCTTT. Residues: CASRINRGRVGENTEAFF.

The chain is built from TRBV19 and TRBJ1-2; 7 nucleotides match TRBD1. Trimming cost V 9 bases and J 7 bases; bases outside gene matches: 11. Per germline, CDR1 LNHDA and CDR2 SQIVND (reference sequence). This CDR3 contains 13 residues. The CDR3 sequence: CASTPTGKGGYTF. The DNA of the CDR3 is TGTGCCAGCACCCCGACAGGGAAGGGTGGCTACACCTTC. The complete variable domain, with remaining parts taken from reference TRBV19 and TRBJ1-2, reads DGGITQSPKYLFRKEGQNVTLSCEQNLNHDAMYWYRQDPGQGLRLIYYSQIVNDFQKGDIAEGYSVSREKKESFPLTVTSAQKNPTAFYLCASTPTGKGGYTFGSGTRLTVV.

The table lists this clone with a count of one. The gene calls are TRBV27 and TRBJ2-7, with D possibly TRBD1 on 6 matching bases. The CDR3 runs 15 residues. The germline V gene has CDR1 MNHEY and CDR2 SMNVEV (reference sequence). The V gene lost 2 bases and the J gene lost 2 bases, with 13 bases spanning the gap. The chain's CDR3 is CASSLGGRVAYEQYF. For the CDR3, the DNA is TGTGCCAGCAGTTTAGGGGGCAGGGTAGCCTACGAGCAGTACTTC.

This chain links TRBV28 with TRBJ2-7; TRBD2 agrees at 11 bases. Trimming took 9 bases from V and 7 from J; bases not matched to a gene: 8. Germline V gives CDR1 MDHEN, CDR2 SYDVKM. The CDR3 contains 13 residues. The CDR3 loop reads CASLTSGGWEQYF. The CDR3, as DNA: TGTGCCAGTCTTACTAGCGGGGGCTGGGAGCAGTACTTC.

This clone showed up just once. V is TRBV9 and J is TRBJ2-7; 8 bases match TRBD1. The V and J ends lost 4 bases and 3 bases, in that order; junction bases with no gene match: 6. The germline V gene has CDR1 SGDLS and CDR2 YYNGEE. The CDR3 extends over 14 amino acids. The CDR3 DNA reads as TGTGCCAGCAGCCCAGGACAGGGCTACTACGAGCAGTACTTC. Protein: CASSPGQGYYEQYF.

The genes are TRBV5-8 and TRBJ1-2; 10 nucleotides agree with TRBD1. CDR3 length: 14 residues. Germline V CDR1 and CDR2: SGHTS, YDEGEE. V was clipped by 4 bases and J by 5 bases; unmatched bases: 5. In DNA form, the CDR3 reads TGTGCCAGCAGCCTAGGGGACAGGGGATATGGCTACACCTTC. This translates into CASSLGDRGYGYTF.

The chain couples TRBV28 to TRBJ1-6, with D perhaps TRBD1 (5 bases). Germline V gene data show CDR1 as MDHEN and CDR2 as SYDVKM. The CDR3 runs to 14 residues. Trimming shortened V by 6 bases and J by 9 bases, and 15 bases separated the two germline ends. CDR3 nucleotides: TGTGCCAGCAGAATTTCCGGGACTGTTTCACCCCTCCACTTT. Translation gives CASRISGTVSPLHF.

The CDR3 nucleotides are TGTGCCAGCAGCGCTCTACTAGGGGGAATGGCAGATACGCAGTATTTT. It specifies CASSALLGGMADTQYF. The chain links TRBV5-6 to TRBJ2-3; TRBD1 might be the D (6 bases). V lost 4 bases, J lost 4 bases, and 19 bases lay in between. This CDR3 is 16 amino acids long. Germline loops: CDR1 SGHDT, CDR2 YYEEEE.

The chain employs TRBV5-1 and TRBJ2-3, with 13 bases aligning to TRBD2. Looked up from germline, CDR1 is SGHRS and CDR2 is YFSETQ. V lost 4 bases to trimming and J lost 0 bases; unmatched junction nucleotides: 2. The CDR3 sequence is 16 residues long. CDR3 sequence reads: CASSGGLAGSTDTQYF. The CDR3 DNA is TGCGCCAGCAGCGGGGGACTAGCGGGGAGCACAGATACGCAGTATTTT.

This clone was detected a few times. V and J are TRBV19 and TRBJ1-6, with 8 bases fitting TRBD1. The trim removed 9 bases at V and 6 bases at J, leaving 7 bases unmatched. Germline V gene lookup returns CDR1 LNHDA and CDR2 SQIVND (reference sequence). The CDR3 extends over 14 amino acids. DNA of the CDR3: TGTGCCAGCAGACCGGGACAGGCTAATTCACCCCTCCACTTT. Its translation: CASRPGQANSPLHF.

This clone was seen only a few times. The CDR3 is CASSSQEIEPQHF. The CDR3 region has the DNA TGTGCCAGCAGTTCACAGGAGATTGAGCCCCAGCATTTT. V gene TRBV12-3 or TRBV12-4 combines with J gene TRBJ1-5; D might be TRBD1 (5 bases). V was pared by 4 bases and J by 8 bases, with 12 bases between. The CDR3 runs 13 residues.

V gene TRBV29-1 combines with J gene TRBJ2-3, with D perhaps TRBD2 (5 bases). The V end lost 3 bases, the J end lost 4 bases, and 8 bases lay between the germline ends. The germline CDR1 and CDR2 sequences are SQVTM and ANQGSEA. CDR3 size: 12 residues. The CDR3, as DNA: TGCAGCGTTGAGCGAGGGCCAGATACGCAGTATTTT. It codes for CSVERGPDTQYF.

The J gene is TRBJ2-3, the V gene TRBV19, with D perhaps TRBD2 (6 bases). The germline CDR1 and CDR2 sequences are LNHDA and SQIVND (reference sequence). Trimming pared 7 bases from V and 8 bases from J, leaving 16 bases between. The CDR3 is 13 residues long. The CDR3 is CASKAGPARTQYF. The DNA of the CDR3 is TGTGCCAGTAAGGCGGGGCCCGCTCGTACGCAGTATTTT.

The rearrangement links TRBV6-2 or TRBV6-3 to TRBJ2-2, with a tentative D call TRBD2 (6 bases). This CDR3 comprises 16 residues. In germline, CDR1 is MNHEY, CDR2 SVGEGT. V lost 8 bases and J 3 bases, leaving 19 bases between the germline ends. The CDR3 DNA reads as TGTGCCAGCCGCCTCGCGGGACTGGCGGACACCGGGGAGCTGTTTTTT. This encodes CASRLAGLADTGELFF.

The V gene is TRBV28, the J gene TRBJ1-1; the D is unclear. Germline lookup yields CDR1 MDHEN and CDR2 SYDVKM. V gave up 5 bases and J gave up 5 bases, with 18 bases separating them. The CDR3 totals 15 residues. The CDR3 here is CASSVGIVGRTEAFF. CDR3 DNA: TGTGCCAGCAGTGTCGGGATCGTTGGTCGGACTGAAGCTTTCTTT.

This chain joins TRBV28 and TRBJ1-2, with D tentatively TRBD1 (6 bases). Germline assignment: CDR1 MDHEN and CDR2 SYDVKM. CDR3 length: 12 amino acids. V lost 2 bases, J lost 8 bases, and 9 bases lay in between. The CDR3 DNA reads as TGTGCCAGCAGTTTACGGGACAAGGGCTACACCTTC. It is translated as CASSLRDKGYTF.

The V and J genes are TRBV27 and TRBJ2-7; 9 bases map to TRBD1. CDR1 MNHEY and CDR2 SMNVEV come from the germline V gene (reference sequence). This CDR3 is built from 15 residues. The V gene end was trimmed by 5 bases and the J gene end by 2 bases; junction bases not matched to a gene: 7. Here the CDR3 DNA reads TGTGCCAGCAGTAGGACAGGGGCTCAGCCCTACGAGCAGTACTTC. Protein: CASSRTGAQPYEQYF.